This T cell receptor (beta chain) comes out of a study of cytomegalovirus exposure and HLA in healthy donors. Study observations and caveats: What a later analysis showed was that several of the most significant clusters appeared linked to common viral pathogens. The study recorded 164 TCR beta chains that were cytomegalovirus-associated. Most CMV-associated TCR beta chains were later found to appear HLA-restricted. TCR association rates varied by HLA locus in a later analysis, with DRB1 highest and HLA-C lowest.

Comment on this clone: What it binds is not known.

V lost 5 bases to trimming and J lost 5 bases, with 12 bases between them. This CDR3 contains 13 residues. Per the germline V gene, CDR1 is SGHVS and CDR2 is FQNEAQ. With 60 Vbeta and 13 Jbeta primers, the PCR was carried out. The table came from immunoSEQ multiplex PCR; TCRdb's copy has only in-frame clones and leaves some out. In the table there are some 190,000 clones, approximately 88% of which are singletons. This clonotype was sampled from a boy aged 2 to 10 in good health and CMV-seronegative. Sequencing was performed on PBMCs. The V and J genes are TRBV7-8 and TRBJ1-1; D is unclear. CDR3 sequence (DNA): TGTGCCAGCAGCCTAGGAGGCCTGACTGAAGCTTTCTTT. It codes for CASSLGGLTEAFF.